This T cell receptor beta chain was retrieved from a study of blood T cell repertoires in COVID-19. Study information: In each case, the material was cDNA or gDNA derived from T cells, B-cell-depleted T cells, or PBMCs.

Per the original methods: Estimated nucleated cell counts came from reference gene primer amplification. Clones were read by immunoSEQ multiplex PCR, and TCRdb kept only the in-frame ones, dropping some. V, J and clone size reflect that table, while D and trimming were determined from the DNA. The table has about 140,000 clones, roughly 89% seen once; the top ten hold about 8.9%. In its sample, this clone was seen once. CDR3 length: 15 residues. V lost 8 bases, J lost 1 base, and 16 bases lay in between. CDR1 and CDR2 from the germline V gene are SGHRS and YFSETQ. The sequenced sample consisted of peripheral blood. This sequence originates from a man aged 25-40 years with COVID-19, enrolled during active disease. This chain links TRBV5-1 with TRBJ1-5, with D perhaps matching TRBD1 (5 bases). Written as DNA, the CDR3 is TGCGCCAGTCGATTAGGGGTCGGCAGCAATCAGCCCCAGCATTTT. Its protein product is CASRLGVGSNQPQHF.